This TCR beta chain was obtained from a study of radiotherapy plus CTLA-4 blockade in lung cancer. The assay was immunoSEQ multiplex PCR, and TCRdb's table has in-frame clones only and misses some. The sample carries roughly 120,000 clones, about four fifths recorded once. There are 14 residues in the CDR3. Germline V gives CDR1 LNHDA, CDR2 SQIVND (reference sequence). V was pared by 8 bases and J by 4 bases, with 6 bases of the junction left unmatched. This material consisted of peripheral blood, taken from a patient treated with radiotherapy plus ipilimumab. The V and J genes are TRBV19 and TRBJ2-1; TRBD2 matches 9 bases. This sequence originates from a human donor with non-small cell lung cancer who had a partial response to radiotherapy plus ipilimumab. The CDR3 DNA follows: TGTGCCAGTCGCAGCGGGAGGTCGTACAATGAGCAGTTCTTC. Its protein product is CASRSGRSYNEQFF.